This TCR beta chain was sequenced during a study of cytomegalovirus exposure and HLA in healthy donors (dated by TCRdb to the late 2010s). Describing the broader study: An earlier analysis of fewer than 750 of the donors reported approximately 280 Gb of sequence data and roughly 120 million unique TCR beta sequences obtained from about 200 million T cells. To predict cytomegalovirus infection status, the study brought together high-throughput TCR immunosequencing, statistical association of individual TCRs with disease status, and machine learning. Because of strong linkage in the cohort, roughly five DR-DQ haplotypes were treated as single units for association and clustering. To decide whether each TCR beta V gene segment behaved as functional or pseudogenic, an earlier analysis of some 600 of the donors relied on high-throughput TCR beta sequencing. Genome-wide SNP genotypes for about 55% of the 666 donors were used in a later genetic analysis, which treated that subset as a discovery cohort. On average, around 230,000 unique TCR beta nucleotide sequences were sequenced per donor among some 430 genotyped donors of the cohort, with approximately 18% of those sequences being non-productive. The later analysis used no new phenotypic data to find candidate immune exposures, relying instead on TCR beta sequences and their occurrence across donors. Of the 300 to 500 genotyped donors, 81% were placed in the genetic ancestry cluster associated with self-reported Caucasian donors. The aim of the study was to test whether cataloging public T cell receptors could identify signatures of past pathogen exposure. HLA typing covered class I and class II loci at four-digit resolution. The study profiled the T cell repertoires of about 720 subjects by immunosequencing and related them to cytomegalovirus serostatus. Every repertoire in the discovery cohort had been generated on one and the same sequencing platform. Alongside the repertoire data, information on donor age, sex, ethnicity and CMV serostatus was compiled. Typing coverage varied by locus: roughly 620-640 donors for A, B, C, DRB1 and DQB1; approximately 560 for DQA1; about 590 for DPA1; 400 to 480 for DPB1. Approximately 310 gigabases of sequencing data and some 85 million unique TCR sequences were included in an early release covering roughly 600 HLA-typed donors. A separate validation cohort of roughly 110 different subjects was used in addition to the roughly 670-subject first cohort. A later analysis re-examined previously published TCR beta repertoires from about 670 donors and added high-resolution HLA genotyping to investigate patterns of TCR occurrence.

The library was made by the immunoSEQ multiplex PCR assay. The multiplex PCR relied on a mix of 60 forward primers for TCR Vbeta segments and 13 reverse primers for TCR Jbeta segments. A multiplex PCR assay on genomic DNA amplified the CDR3 region of rearranged TCR beta genes. The Illumina HiSeq System was used to sequence the amplified TCR beta libraries as 87-base-pair reads. The source study handled its data this way. Across the 670 or so repertoires, a later analysis counted tens of millions of unique TCR beta chains, around 11 million of which were shared by at least two donors. A nearest-neighbor algorithm error-corrected the raw reads and collapsed the reads into unique sequences, merging closely related sequences to remove PCR and sequencing errors. To assign V, D and J gene segments, CDR3 sequences were aligned to IMGT reference sequences. For a sequence to be retained, a match of at least six nucleotides to both a V gene segment and a J gene segment was required. Rearrangements were classified as productive when the CDR3 lacked stop codons and remained in frame with V and J, and all other rearrangements were classified as non-productive. Following IMGT convention, CDR3 was defined as the stretch from the second conserved V-encoded cysteine to the conserved J-encoded phenylalanine. In an earlier analysis of more than 550 of the donors, sequences lacking an unambiguous match to a single V gene segment were excluded. In an earlier analysis of approximately 550 of the donors, V segments were called functional above 56.7% productive rearrangements and were called segregating when the between-donor standard deviation exceeded 5%. A statistical classification framework was developed to diagnose cytomegalovirus status using the catalog of TCR beta chain sequences. In a later analysis, V and J genes were assigned by comparing TCR nucleotide sequences against IMGT/GENE-DB human TR gene sequences. Using the TCRdist pipeline, a later analysis assigned CDR3 sequences along with most-parsimonious VDJ recombination scenarios. In a later analysis, each TCR beta chain was defined by its CDR3 amino acid sequence together with its V-gene family, and reads without a unique V-gene family were excluded. In a later analysis, around 600 highly shared, low-generation-probability nucleotide sequences were removed to address suspected cross-contamination and a sequencing artifact. In a later analysis, a clonal expansion index for each public chain was calculated from normalized within-repertoire ranks of inferred template counts. A later analysis computed generation probabilities with a VDJ recombination model fitted to out-of-frame rearrangements, and checked the results against IGoR. In a later analysis, TCR-TCR, TCR-HLA and TCR-CMV co-occurrence was scored with hypergeometric tests, and a repertoire-size bias correction was applied to TCR pairs. To estimate false discovery rates, a later analysis permuted the HLA or CMV assignments 20 times. In a later analysis, co-occurring TCRs were grouped using DBSCAN, and TCRdist sequence similarity was added for clustering within HLA-allele-positive subsets. Co-occurrence clustering excluded repertoires with fewer than 30,000 or more than 120,000 public chains, plus five with anomalous nucleotide sharing. TCRdb provides this immuneACCESS table in a form limited to in-frame rearrangements. Some clones are lacking; in checked studies, under half of them reflect an unresolved V gene, and why the rest are absent is not known. V, J and clone size are taken as reported in that table, and D and trimming were inferred from the DNA itself. This sample comprises roughly 98,000 clones, about four fifths of them detected only once. Around 14% of the sample comes from the top ten.

Points on this clone: Which antigen it targets is not known. No much larger clonotype is one base removed from it; base qualities were not supplied.

V is pruned by 1 base and J by 4 bases, leaving 3 bases of the junction without a gene match. Per the germline V gene, SNHLY is the CDR1 and FYNNEI is the CDR2. From the cysteine up to the phenylalanine, the CDR3 has a length of 14 residues. Left in the record is the CDR3 DNA by itself, 42 bases read in frame from the first base. In total, about 650 healthy bone marrow donors made up the cohort. At the time of sampling, every cohort member was nominally healthy, though immune exposures that went unrecorded were likely present. The donor was CMV seropositive and was included in the group of approximately 300 seropositive cohort members. Every donor gave a peripheral blood sample, and the peripheral blood mononuclear cells from that sample were used for TCR beta sequencing. Genomic DNA was extracted from the blood cell samples with the Qiagen DNeasy Blood Extraction Kit. Beyond this particular receptor, the publication reports: Only TCR beta chains were sequenced in this cohort, and the absence of alpha or paired-chain data limited detectable features. In vitro tests confirmed that a few of the cytomegalovirus-associated TCR beta chains recognize cytomegalovirus antigens. Because the 87-base-pair reads could not distinguish some IMGT-functional V segments, including TRBV6-2 and TRBV6-3, those segments were excluded. According to the authors, the approach could potentially be generalized to other disease states and immunological phenotypes. CMV serostatus was the only immune exposure information available for the cohort. In an earlier analysis of approximately 600 of the donors, most TCR beta V segments were observed in productive rearrangements about 87% or about 30% of the time, broadly matching IMGT annotations. Because counts were too low, about 15 rarely observed V segments, including chromosome 9 orphons, were left out of the earlier analysis of 587 of the donors. Most TCR sequences were observed very rarely across donors, whereas some public TCRs were present in many individuals. The study gave a list of under 200 TCR beta chains associated with cytomegalovirus. A further reported finding was that TCR beta sequences accurately predicted the HLA-A and HLA-B alleles for most subjects in the first cohort. The classifier was reported to diagnose cytomegalovirus status with high specificity and sensitivity in both the original and validation cohorts. In a later analysis, several top co-occurrence clusters were reported to appear linked to parvovirus B19, influenza, CMV and Epstein-Barr virus. In a later analysis, TCR association rates were found to vary across HLA loci, with the most associated TCRs seen for DRB1 alleles and the fewest for HLA-C alleles. A later genetic analysis associated a missense DCLRE1C variant with V-gene and J-gene trimming of TCR beta chains, and an independent cohort replicated the association. Compared with equally common non-associated chains, HLA-associated TCR beta chains in a later analysis were more clonally expanded and had lower generation probabilities. In a later analysis, most CMV-associated TCR beta chains were found to appear HLA-restricted, with HLA associations seemingly driven largely by CMV exposure. Because some donors lacked HLA typing at each locus, the association tests relied only on the typed subset. Linkage disequilibrium might explain the correlated functional status among segregating V segments, but an unknown experimental factor could not be excluded. Strong co-occurrence of HLA alleles, especially DR and DQ, made assigning TCR associations to individual alleles difficult. Compared with the roughly 700-donor mean, donors in an Asian-associated ancestry cluster had fewer N-insertions in productive TCRs, according to a later genetic analysis. Sequencing depth was assumed to be roughly uniform across donors in the presence/absence analyses, though that assumption may not hold. A cluster of highly shared sequence variants was judged likely to represent a technical artifact of the sequencing pipeline. In a later analysis, about 16,000 TCR beta sequences were associated with specific HLA alleles at a false discovery rate of 0.05.

Recombination linked TRBV2 to TRBJ1-2, with 7 bases aligning to TRBD1. The sequence was collected from a woman in her seventies in good health and CMV-seropositive. The sequenced sample consisted of PBMCs. The DNA is TGTGCCAGCAGTGAAGGGACAGGAACCTATGGCTACACCTTC. This sequence encodes CASSEGTGTYGYTF. Here the CDR3 is joined to the reference TRBV2 and TRBJ1-2 genes, and the full variable domain is: EPEVTQTPSHQVTQMGQEVILRCVPISNHLYFYWYRQILGQKVEFLVSFYNNEISEKSEIFDDQFSVERPDGSNFTLKIRSTKLEDSAMYFCASSEGTGTYGYTFGSGTRLTVV.